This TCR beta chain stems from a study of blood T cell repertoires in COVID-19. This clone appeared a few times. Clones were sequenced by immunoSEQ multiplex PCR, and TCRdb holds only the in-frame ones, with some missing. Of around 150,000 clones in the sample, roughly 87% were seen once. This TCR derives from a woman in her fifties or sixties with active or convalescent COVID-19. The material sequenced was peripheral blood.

CDR3 DNA sequence: TGCGCCAGCAGCCCCGGGACAGGGGGTATTTTTATTCAGTACTTC. It translates to CASSPGTGGIFIQYF. The chain carries TRBV5-1 and TRBJ2-4, with 11 bases matching TRBD1. With 4 bases clipped from V and 10 bases from J, the junction kept 10 bases outside the gene matches. This CDR3 contains 15 residues. CDR1 and CDR2 from the germline V gene are SGHRS and YFSETQ.